The sequence of this T cell receptor (beta chain) was determined in a study of control samples from healthy donors and cancer patients. After removal of 7 bases from V and 0 bases from J, the junction contained 5 bases not matched to a gene. The CDR3 extends over 14 amino acids. The germline CDR1 and CDR2 sequences are ENHRY and SYGVKD. Profiling relied on immunoSEQ multiplex PCR, and the TCRdb table lists in-frame clones only, not all of them. The data show around 200,000 clones, around 94% seen once. The source of this sequence is a man aged 50 or older in good health. Material for sequencing was blood. The chain couples TRBV10-3 to TRBJ1-1; 7 nucleotides line up with TRBD1. The CDR3 region has the DNA TGTGCCATCACCGCAACAGGGGTGAACACTGAAGCTTTCTTT. Translating it yields CAITATGVNTEAFF.